This TCR beta chain was sequenced for a study of shared clonotypes between healthy human individuals. Study details: The study used three CD4 naive, three CD4 memory, two CD8 naive and one CD8 memory plate per donor.

At the deep level, the assay was run. Per the authors' pipeline: As immunoSEQ supplied junction-only sequences (without quality scores), filtering differed. Some clones are missing from TCRdb's copy, which holds only in-frame ones; the method was immunoSEQ multiplex PCR. Clone size and V and J calls were adopted from that table, with D and trimming inferred from the DNA. This table holds more than 2 million clones, over 85% found once. Germline V gene sequence: CDR1 MDHEN, CDR2 SYDVKM. The junction had 2 bases not matched to a gene; V was cut back by 6 bases and J by 0 bases. There are 14 residues in the CDR3.

This sequence was found in a man in his late teens or twenties in good health. V is TRBV28 and J is TRBJ2-7, with TRBD2 identical over 10 bases. Sequences were obtained from naive CD4+ T cells sorted from blood. Specified subset: CD45RA+ positively selected. As DNA, the CDR3 is TGTGCCAGCAGACTAGCGGGGACCTCCTACGAGCAGTACTTC. It is translated as CASRLAGTSYEQYF.